These T cell receptor beta chains were read from a single sample in a study of blood T cell repertoires in COVID-19. Some clones are missing from TCRdb's copy, which holds only in-frame ones; the method was immunoSEQ multiplex PCR. The sample has 150,000 to 200,000 clones; roughly 82% are singletons. Sequenced material: peripheral blood. Every receptor here comes from a woman aged 40 to 55 with COVID-19, enrolled during active disease. Each CDR3 is given with its conserved first and last residue. The D gene is left open where the match is weak. The size of a clone is reported for some rows only, either as once, few or many, or as a class for expanded clones.

TRBV9	TRBD1	TRBJ1-1	.	TGTGCCAGCAGCGGAGGGACAGGGCTTGGAGCTTTCTTT	CASSGGTGLGAFF
TRBV14	.	TRBJ2-1	.	TGTGCCAGCAGCCAAGATTGGCAGAACCCCAGGGGTGAGCAGTTCTTC	CASSQDWQNPRGEQFF
TRBV19	.	TRBJ2-7	.	TGTGCCAGTAGTATTCGGCGGGAAAACCCCTACGAGCAGTACTTC	CASSIRRENPYEQYF
TRBV9	.	TRBJ2-5	.	TGTGCCAGCAGCGGCGGACTGGGCCAAGAGACCCAGTACTTC	CASSGGLGQETQYF
TRBV4-2	.	TRBJ2-1	.	TGTGCCAGCAGCCAAGGGCCATACAATGAGCAGTTCTTC	CASSQGPYNEQFF
TRBV18	TRBD1	TRBJ2-5	.	TGTGCCAGCTCACTTGGACAGGGGGGTCAAGAGACCCAGTACTTC	CASSLGQGGQETQYF
TRBV30	TRBD2	TRBJ2-7	.	TGTGCTTGGGGGGGACTAGCGTCTCTCGAGCAGTACTTC	CAWGGLASLEQYF
TRBV18	TRBD1	TRBJ1-1	.	TGTGCCAGCTTGGGGACAGCGGATGAAGCTTTCTTT	CASLGTADEAFF
TRBV12-5	TRBD2	TRBJ2-5	few	TGTGCTAGTAGTTATCCTGGCGGGAGGGCTGAATTCGCGGAGACCCAGTACTTC	CASSYPGGRAEFAETQYF
TRBV6-5	.	TRBJ1-2	once	TGTGCCAGCAGTTACTCAGGGCCAGGGGATGGCTACACCTTC	CASSYSGPGDGYTF
TRBV27	.	TRBJ2-7	.	TGTGCCAGCAGTTTGGCAAGGCAGGGAGAGCAGTACTTC	CASSLARQGEQYF
TRBV10-1	.	TRBJ2-2	.	TGCGCCAGCAGTGAGGGGGCATGGGAGCTGTTTTTT	CASSEGAWELFF
TRBV29-1	.	TRBJ1-3	.	TGCAGCGCCCGAGACAGCCGTGGAAACACCATATATTTT	CSARDSRGNTIYF
TRBV19	TRBD2	TRBJ2-6	.	TGTGCCAGTGTTCGGGGGGGGACTGGGGCCAACGTCCTGACTTTC	CASVRGGTGANVLTF
TRBV12-3/TRBV12-4	.	TRBJ2-2	.	TGTGCCAGCAGAACCTCTACAGCTGGGGAGCTGTTTTTT	CASRTSTAGELFF
TRBV5-6	.	TRBJ2-1	.	TGTGCCAGCAGCTTGGTTGGCAACAACAATGAGCAGTTCTTC	CASSLVGNNNEQFF
TRBV10-2	TRBD1	TRBJ1-1	few	TGCGCCAGCAACGACCTCACAGGGGGCAACACTGAAGCTTTCTTT	CASNDLTGGNTEAFF
TRBV4-1	.	TRBJ1-5	once	TGCGCCAGCAGCCAAGTAGGGGGGGCGAGCAATCAGCCCCAGCATTTT	CASSQVGGASNQPQHF
TRBV29-1	.	TRBJ2-7	.	TGCAGCGCGCTTACTAGTGGCTCCTACGAGCAGTACTTC	CSALTSGSYEQYF
TRBV6-2/TRBV6-3	.	TRBJ2-1	.	TGTGCCAGCAGTCACCTAGGGATTCAGGGCAATGAGCAGTTCTTC	CASSHLGIQGNEQFF
TRBV7-9	.	TRBJ2-5	few	TGTGCCAGCAGCTTACCCTCGACGGAGGGGTGGGGGAAAGAGACCCAGTACTTC	CASSLPSTEGWGKETQYF
TRBV7-9	.	TRBJ1-5	.	TGTGCCAGCAGCTTAGTTAGCGGGGCCTCCAATCAGCCCCAGCATTTT	CASSLVSGASNQPQHF
TRBV3-1/TRBV3-2	TRBD2	TRBJ2-2	.	TGTGCCAGCAGCTTACGGGGTAGCGGGGCAACCGGGGAGCTGTTTTTT	CASSLRGSGATGELFF
TRBV12-3/TRBV12-4	.	TRBJ1-2	.	TGTGCCAGCAGTCGTAGAGATAACTATGGCTACACCTTC	CASSRRDNYGYTF
TRBV11-2	.	TRBJ1-1	.	TGTGCCAGCAGCTTAGGGGGGTGGGACGGGAGTGAAGCTTTCTTT	CASSLGGWDGSEAFF
TRBV30	TRBD2	TRBJ2-5	.	TGTGCCTGGAGTGTGGGGTCTAGCGGGGCGCAAGAGACCCAGTACTTC	CAWSVGSSGAQETQYF
TRBV7-9	.	TRBJ1-6	few	TGTGCCAGCAGCCCTTTTTACGGGGAAGGGAATTCACCCCTCCACTTT	CASSPFYGEGNSPLHF
TRBV7-9	TRBD2	TRBJ2-7	.	TGTGCCAGCAGCATGACTAGCGGGGTACCCGAGCAGTACTTC	CASSMTSGVPEQYF
TRBV7-2	.	TRBJ2-5	.	TGTGCCAGCAGCTTAGACGGGGGGCGGGGGACCCAGTACTTC	CASSLDGGRGTQYF
TRBV15	TRBD1	TRBJ1-2	.	TGTGCCACCAAAATCCGAGGACAGGGTCGTGGCTACACCTTC	CATKIRGQGRGYTF
TRBV10-3	TRBD1	TRBJ1-1	many	TGTGCCATCAGAGGACAGGGACCTTTTACTGAAGCTTTCTTT	CAIRGQGPFTEAFF
TRBV27	TRBD1	TRBJ2-4	.	TGTGCCAGCAGTTTGTTTTCGGACAGGGGGCGGGTTTTTGGCAAAAACATTCAGTACTTC	CASSLFSDRGRVFGKNIQYF
TRBV28	TRBD2	TRBJ2-1	.	TGTGCCAGCAGCTTAGCGGGAGGTCGGGGTGAGCAGTTCTTC	CASSLAGGRGEQFF
TRBV7-6	TRBD1	TRBJ2-1	.	TGTGCCAGCAGCTTAGCCGTAGCAGGGGGTTCTAGGAGCTCCTACAATGAGCAGTTCTTC	CASSLAVAGGSRSSYNEQFF
TRBV5-4	.	TRBJ1-6	few	TGTGCCAGCAGCCCCGCGGGGGGGTATAATTCACCCCTCCACTTT	CASSPAGGYNSPLHF
TRBV9	.	TRBJ2-2	.	TGTGCCAGCAGCGTAAGGGTAGCGGCCACCGGGGAGCTGTTTTTT	CASSVRVAATGELFF
TRBV2	.	TRBJ2-3	.	TGTGCCAGCCAGTCGAGAGCGCTTATTAGCACAGATACGCAGTATTTT	CASQSRALISTDTQYF
TRBV2	.	TRBJ1-3	.	TGTGCCAGCAGAGAAAGAACCAGCTCTGGAAACACCATATATTTT	CASRERTSSGNTIYF
TRBV2	TRBD2	TRBJ2-3	.	TGTGCCAGCATCAGGAGCGGGGGACCCACAGATACGCAGTATTTT	CASIRSGGPTDTQYF
TRBV2	TRBD1	TRBJ2-1	.	TGTGCCAGCAGGACGACAGGGGACGTTGATGAGCAGTTCTTC	CASRTTGDVDEQFF
TRBV14	TRBD2	TRBJ2-7	few	TGTGCCAGCAGCCGTTTAGCGGGAGGTCTAAGATACGAGCAGTACTTC	CASSRLAGGLRYEQYF
TRBV13	.	TRBJ2-1	.	TGTGCCAGCAGCGCCACAGGGACGGTAGTGAATGAGCAGTTCTTC	CASSATGTVVNEQFF
TRBV10-3	TRBD1	TRBJ2-1	.	TGTGCCATCAGAACATCCGGGACAGGGGCCCGGCCCGGTGAGCAGTTCTTC	CAIRTSGTGARPGEQFF